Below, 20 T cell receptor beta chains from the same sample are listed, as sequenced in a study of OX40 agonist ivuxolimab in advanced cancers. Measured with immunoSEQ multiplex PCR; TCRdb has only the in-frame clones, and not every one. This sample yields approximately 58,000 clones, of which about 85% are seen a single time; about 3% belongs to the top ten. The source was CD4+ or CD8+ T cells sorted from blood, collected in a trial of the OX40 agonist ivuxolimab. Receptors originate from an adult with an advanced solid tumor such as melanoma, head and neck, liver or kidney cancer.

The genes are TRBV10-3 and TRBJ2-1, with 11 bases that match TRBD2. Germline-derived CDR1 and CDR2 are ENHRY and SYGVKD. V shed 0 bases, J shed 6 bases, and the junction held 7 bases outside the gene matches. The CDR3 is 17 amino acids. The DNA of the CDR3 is TGTGCCATCAGTGAGTCGGGGGGGGGACTAGCGGTCAATGAGCAGTTCTTC. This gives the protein CAISESGGGLAVNEQFF.

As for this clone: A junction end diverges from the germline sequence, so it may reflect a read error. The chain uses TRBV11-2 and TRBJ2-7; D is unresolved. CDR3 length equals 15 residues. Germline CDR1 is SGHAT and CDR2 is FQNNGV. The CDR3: CASSQATSAVYGQYF. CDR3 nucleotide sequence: TGTGCCAGCAGCCAAGCTACATCGGCGGTTTACGGGCAGTACTTC.

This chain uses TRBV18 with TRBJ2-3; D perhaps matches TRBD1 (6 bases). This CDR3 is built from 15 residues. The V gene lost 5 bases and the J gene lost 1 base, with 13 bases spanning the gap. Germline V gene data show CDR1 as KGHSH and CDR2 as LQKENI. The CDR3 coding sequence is TGTGCCAGCTCAACACAGGGTTGGGGCACAGATACGCAGTATTTT. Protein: CASSTQGWGTDTQYF.

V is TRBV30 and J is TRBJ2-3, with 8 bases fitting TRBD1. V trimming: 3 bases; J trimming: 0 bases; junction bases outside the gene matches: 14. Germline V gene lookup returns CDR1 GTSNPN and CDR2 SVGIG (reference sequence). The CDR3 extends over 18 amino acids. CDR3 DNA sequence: TGTGCCTGGAGATCCCCCCGGGACAGGTATACTAGCACAGATACGCAGTATTTT. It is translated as CAWRSPRDRYTSTDTQYF.

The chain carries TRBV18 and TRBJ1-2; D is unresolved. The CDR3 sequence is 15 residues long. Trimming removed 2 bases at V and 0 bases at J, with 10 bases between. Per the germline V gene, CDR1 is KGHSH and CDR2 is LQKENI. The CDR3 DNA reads TGTGCCAGCTCACCAACGCAGGATTCTAACTATGGCTACACCTTC. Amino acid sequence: CASSPTQDSNYGYTF.

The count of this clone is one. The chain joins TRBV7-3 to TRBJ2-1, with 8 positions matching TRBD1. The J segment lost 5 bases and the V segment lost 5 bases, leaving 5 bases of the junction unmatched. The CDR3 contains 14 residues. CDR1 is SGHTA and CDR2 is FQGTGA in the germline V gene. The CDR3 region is CASSPDRGNNEQFF. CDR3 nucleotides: TGTGCCAGCAGCCCAGACAGGGGAAACAATGAGCAGTTCTTC.

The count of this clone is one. CDR3 nucleotide sequence: TGTGCCAGCAGTGAAGTCGGCTCCACAGATACGCAGTATTTT. Its translation: CASSEVGSTDTQYF. The chain combines TRBV6-1 with TRBJ2-3; D ambiguous. Germline-derived CDR1 and CDR2 are MNHNS and SASEGT. Trimming shortened V by 1 base and J by 2 bases, and 7 bases separated the two germline ends. The CDR3 consists of 14 residues.

The CDR3: CASSSPGTPPGEQYF. The CDR3 DNA reads as TGTGCCAGCAGTTCCCCTGGGACACCTCCCGGCGAGCAGTACTTC. The chain links TRBV28 to TRBJ2-7, with D possibly being TRBD1 (6 bases). CDR1 and CDR2 (germline): MDHEN, SYDVKM. The CDR3 has 15 residues. Between the trimmed V and J ends, which lost 4 bases and 6 bases, there was a span of 19 bases.

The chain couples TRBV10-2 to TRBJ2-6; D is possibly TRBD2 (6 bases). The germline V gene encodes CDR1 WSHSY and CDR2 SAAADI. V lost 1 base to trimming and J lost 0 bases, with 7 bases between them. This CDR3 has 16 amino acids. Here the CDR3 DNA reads TGCGCCAGCAGTGAGTTGGGGGGCTCTGGGGCCAACGTCCTGACTTTC. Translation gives CASSELGGSGANVLTF.

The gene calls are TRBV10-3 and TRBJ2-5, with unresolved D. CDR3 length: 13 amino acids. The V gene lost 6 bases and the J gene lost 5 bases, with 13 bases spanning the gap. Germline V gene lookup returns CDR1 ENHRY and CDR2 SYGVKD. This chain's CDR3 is CAIRTEARETQYF. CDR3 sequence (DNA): TGTGCCATCAGGACCGAGGCAAGGGAGACCCAGTACTTC.

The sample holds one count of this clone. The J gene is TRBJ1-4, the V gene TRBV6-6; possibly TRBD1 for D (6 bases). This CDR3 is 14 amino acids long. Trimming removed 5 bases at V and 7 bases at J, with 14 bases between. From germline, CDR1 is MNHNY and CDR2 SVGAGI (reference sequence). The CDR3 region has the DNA TGTGCCAGCAGTGATGACAGGAGGAGTGAAAAACTGTTTTTT. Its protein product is CASSDDRRSEKLFF.

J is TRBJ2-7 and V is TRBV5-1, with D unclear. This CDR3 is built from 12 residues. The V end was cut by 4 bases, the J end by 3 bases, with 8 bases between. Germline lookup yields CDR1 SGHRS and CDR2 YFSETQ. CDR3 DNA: TGCGCCAGCAGCGACGGAAACTACGAGCAGTACTTC. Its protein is CASSDGNYEQYF.

The CDR3 DNA reads as TGTGCCAGCAGCCCCGGACTAGTTGCGGTGGGTTCCCACGAGCAGTACTTC. This translates into CASSPGLVAVGSHEQYF. The chain links TRBV5-4 to TRBJ2-7, with 7 bases matching TRBD2. The V gene end was trimmed by 4 bases and the J gene end by 5 bases; junction bases not matched to a gene: 18. Per germline, CDR1 SGHNT and CDR2 YYREEE (reference sequence). This CDR3 spans 17 amino acids.

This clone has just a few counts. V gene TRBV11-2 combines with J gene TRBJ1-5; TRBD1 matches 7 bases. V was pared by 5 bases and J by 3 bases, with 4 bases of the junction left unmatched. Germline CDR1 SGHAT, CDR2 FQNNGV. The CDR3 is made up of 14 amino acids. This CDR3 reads CASSQTGTNQPQHF. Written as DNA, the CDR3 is TGTGCCAGCAGCCAGACAGGGACCAATCAGCCCCAGCATTTT.

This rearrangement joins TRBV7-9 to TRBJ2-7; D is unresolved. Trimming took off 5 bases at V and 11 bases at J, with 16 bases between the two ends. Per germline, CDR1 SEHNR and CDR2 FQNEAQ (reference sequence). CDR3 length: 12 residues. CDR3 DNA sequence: TGTGCCAGCAGCGCCACCCTGGGTAGGGAGTACTTC. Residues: CASSATLGREYF.

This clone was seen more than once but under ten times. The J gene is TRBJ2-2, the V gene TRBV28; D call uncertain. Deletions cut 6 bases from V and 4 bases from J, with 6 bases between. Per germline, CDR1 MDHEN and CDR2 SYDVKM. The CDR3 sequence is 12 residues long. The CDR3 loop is CASRRITGELFF. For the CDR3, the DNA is TGTGCCAGCAGGAGGATCACCGGGGAGCTGTTTTTT.

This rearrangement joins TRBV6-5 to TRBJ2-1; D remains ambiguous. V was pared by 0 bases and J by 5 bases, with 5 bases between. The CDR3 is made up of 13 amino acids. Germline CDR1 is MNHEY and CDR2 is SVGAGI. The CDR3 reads CASSYSVNNEQFF. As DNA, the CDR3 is TGTGCCAGCAGTTACTCGGTGAACAATGAGCAGTTCTTC.

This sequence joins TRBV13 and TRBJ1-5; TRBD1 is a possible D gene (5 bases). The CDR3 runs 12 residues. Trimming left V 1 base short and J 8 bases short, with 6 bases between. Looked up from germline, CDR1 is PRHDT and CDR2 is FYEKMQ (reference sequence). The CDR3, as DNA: TGTGCCAGCAGCTTAGAAGGGGAGCCCCAGCATTTT. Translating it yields CASSLEGEPQHF.

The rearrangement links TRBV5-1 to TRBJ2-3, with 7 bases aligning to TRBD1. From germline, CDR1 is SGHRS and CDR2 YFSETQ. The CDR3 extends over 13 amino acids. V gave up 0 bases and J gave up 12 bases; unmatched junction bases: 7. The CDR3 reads CASSLAETGRQYF. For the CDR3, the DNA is TGCGCCAGCAGCTTGGCCGAGACAGGGCGTCAGTATTTT. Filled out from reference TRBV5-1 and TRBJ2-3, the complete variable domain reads KAGVTQTPRYLIKTRGQQVTLSCSPISGHRSVSWYQQTPGQGLQFLFEYFSETQRNKGNFPGRFSGRQFSNSRSEMNVSTLELGDSALYLCASSLAETGRQYFGPGTRLTVL.

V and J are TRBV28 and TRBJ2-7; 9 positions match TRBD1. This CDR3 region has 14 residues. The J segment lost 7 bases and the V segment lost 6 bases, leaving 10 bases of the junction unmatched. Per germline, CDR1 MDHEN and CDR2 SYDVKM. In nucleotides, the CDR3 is TGTGCCAGCAGCCCTGGGGACAGGGCTTTTGAGCAGTACTTC. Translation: CASSPGDRAFEQYF.